This is a list of T cell receptor beta chains from one sample in a study of siplizumab effects on memory and regulatory T cells. Profiling relied on immunoSEQ multiplex PCR, and the TCRdb table lists in-frame clones only, not all of them. The table lists about 60,000 clones, around four fifths of them singletons. The sequencing input was memory CD4+ T cells sorted from blood. Source of these receptors: a human donor in good health. Both conserved end residues are part of each CDR3. A D gene is named only where the DNA matches it firmly. Not every row has a clone size; where given, it reads once, few, many or a size class.

>TRBV5-1|TRBJ1-1|TRBD1|-
CASSRQGDTEAFF
TGCGCCAGCAGCCGCCAGGGGGACACTGAAGCTTTCTTT
>TRBV10-3|TRBJ1-3|-|-
CAISAGDTIYF
TGTGCCATCTCTGCAGGAGACACCATATATTTT
>TRBV6-5|TRBJ1-1|-|-
CASRGGGMNTEAFF
TGTGCCAGCAGGGGGGGAGGGATGAACACTGAAGCTTTCTTT
>TRBV19|TRBJ1-2|-|-
CASNRYGGYTF
TGTGCCAGTAACCGCTATGGGGGCTACACCTTC
>TRBV11-3|TRBJ2-3|-|-
CASSGSFPTDTQYF
TGTGCCAGCAGTGGAAGTTTCCCCACAGATACGCAGTATTTT
>TRBV5-4|TRBJ2-2|TRBD2|-
CASSLGLAGGTRTGELFF
TGTGCCAGCAGCTTGGGACTAGCGGGGGGAACACGAACCGGGGAGCTGTTTTTT
>TRBV29-1|TRBJ1-2|-|-
CSVGDGRGGYTF
TGCAGCGTCGGCGACGGGAGGGGCGGCTACACCTTC
>TRBV7-7|TRBJ2-5|TRBD2|-
CASSLQRGRGQYF
TGTGCCAGCAGCTTACAGCGGGGAAGGGGCCAGTACTTC
>TRBV6-1|TRBJ1-2|-|-
CASSMDSYYGYTF
TGTGCCAGCTCTATGGACTCTTACTATGGCTACACCTTC
>TRBV15|TRBJ2-7|-|-
CATSRDAGLLKEQYF
TGTGCCACCAGCAGAGATGCGGGACTGTTAAAGGAGCAGTACTTC
>TRBV29-1|TRBJ2-7|-|-
CSVRSRGGAGQYF
TGCAGCGTCCGAAGTAGGGGGGGCGCGGGGCAGTACTTC
>TRBV5-1|TRBJ2-7|-|-
CASSLATGKLGEQYF
TGCGCCAGCAGCTTGGCTACTGGGAAACTTGGCGAGCAGTACTTC
>TRBV6-4|TRBJ2-2|TRBD2|-
CASSVAGEAGELFF
TGTGCCAGCAGTGTAGCGGGAGAAGCCGGGGAGCTGTTTTTT
>TRBV19|TRBJ2-7|TRBD2|-
CASRGGLAGRYEQYF
TGTGCCAGTAGGGGGGGACTAGCGGGCCGCTACGAGCAGTACTTC
>TRBV1|TRBJ1-5|-|-
CTSSLRQATSPQHF
TGCACCAGCAGCCTTAGACAGGCGACGTCGCCCCAGCATTTT
>TRBV28|TRBJ1-2|TRBD1|-
CASSLQGPQGGYTF
TGTGCCAGCAGTCTACAGGGGCCCCAGGGTGGCTACACCTTC
>TRBV19|TRBJ2-3|-|-
CASYQAGSTDTQYF
TGTGCCAGTTACCAGGCGGGGTCCACAGATACGCAGTATTTT
>TRBV6-1|TRBJ1-5|-|-
CASSEHYSNQPQHF
TGTGCCAGCAGTGAACACTATAGCAATCAGCCCCAGCATTTT
>TRBV28|TRBJ1-2|TRBD1|-
CASTDGQAYGYTF
TGTGCCAGCACCGACGGACAGGCGTATGGCTACACCTTC
>TRBV5-1|TRBJ2-7|TRBD2|-
CASSWASGSYEQYF
TGCGCCAGCAGCTGGGCTAGCGGGAGTTACGAGCAGTACTTC
>TRBV30|TRBJ2-7|-|once
CAWRSPGSYNEQYF
TGTGCCTGGAGATCCCCAGGGAGTTATAACGAGCAGTACTTC
>TRBV19|TRBJ2-5|-|-
CASSIDPYGGIETQYF
TGTGCCAGTAGTATAGATCCGTATGGGGGGATAGAGACCCAGTACTTC
>TRBV4-1|TRBJ1-1|-|-
CASSQAPWNTEAFF
TGCGCCAGCAGCCAAGCCCCGTGGAACACTGAAGCTTTCTTT
>TRBV9|TRBJ2-7|TRBD2|-
CASSVEELAVAKYF
TGTGCCAGCAGCGTAGAAGAACTAGCGGTGGCAAAGTACTTC
>TRBV5-1|TRBJ2-1|TRBD2|-
CASSPTSGRNEQFF
TGCGCCAGCAGCCCCACTAGCGGGAGGAATGAGCAGTTCTTC
>TRBV11-1|TRBJ2-2|TRBD2|-
CASSSLAGGDTGELFF
TGTGCCAGCAGCTCGCTAGCGGGAGGGGACACCGGGGAGCTGTTTTTT
>TRBV2|TRBJ2-6|-|-
CASSGSGANVLTF
TGTGCCAGCAGTGGTTCTGGGGCCAACGTCCTGACTTTC
>TRBV5-4|TRBJ2-3|TRBD2|-
CASSLAGRGADTQYF
TGTGCCAGCAGCTTGGCCGGGAGGGGGGCAGATACGCAGTATTTT
>TRBV4-1|TRBJ1-2|TRBD1|-
CASRPIGQGNYGYTF
TGCGCCAGCAGACCCATTGGACAGGGGAACTATGGCTACACCTTC
>TRBV7-9|TRBJ1-2|TRBD1|-
CASSPGGSGYTF
TGTGCCAGCAGCCCAGGGGGAAGCGGCTACACCTTC
>TRBV9|TRBJ1-2|-|-
CASSDGGYGYTF
TGTGCCAGCAGCGATGGGGGCTATGGCTACACCTTC